These T cell receptor beta chains were read from a single sample in a study of spatial heterogeneity in lung cancer. TCRdb reanalysed the 5' RACE reads using MiXCR and keeps one entry per CDR3 protein. The sample contains 8,000 to 10,000 distinct CDR3 sequences, roughly 23% of which appear only once. The specimen was PBMCs, collected at follow-up. The receptor set was obtained from a female donor with early-stage non-small cell lung cancer. The CDR3 runs from the conserved cysteine through the conserved F or W. Fields, in order: J gene, clone size, V gene, D gene, CDR3 protein, CDR3 DNA. A D gene is named only where the DNA matches it firmly. Size tells how often a clone was seen (once, few, many) or the class of an expanded clone, and some rows leave it out.

TRBJ2-5 medium-sized TRBV20-1 TRBD1 CSARDRYQETQYF TGCAGTGCTAGGGACAGGTACCAAGAGACCCAGTACTTC
TRBJ2-7 NA TRBV20-1 NA CSARESGEQYF TGCAGTGCTAGAGAATCCGGCGAGCAGTACTTC
TRBJ2-5 medium-sized TRBV12-3/TRBV12-4 NA CASSLGGGQETQYF TGTGCCAGCAGTTTAGGAGGAGGACAAGAGACCCAGTACTTC
TRBJ2-3 NA TRBV11-2 NA CASSPQGWTDTQYF TGTGCCAGCAGCCCACAGGGTTGGACAGATACGCAGTATTTT
TRBJ2-2 few TRBV10-3 NA CATYRGTPWSTGELFF TGTGCCACCTACCGGGGGACCCCTTGGTCCACCGGGGAGCTGTTTTTT
TRBJ2-3 NA TRBV20-1 NA CSARSGSGTDTQYF TGCAGTGCTAGATCTGGGAGTGGCACAGATACGCAGTATTTT
TRBJ1-1 NA TRBV20-1 NA CSASGGSMNTEAFF TGCAGTGCTAGCGGGGGATCCATGAACACTGAAGCTTTCTTT
TRBJ2-7 NA TRBV5-6 NA CASSGGTRGEQYF TGTGCCAGCAGCGGGGGGACCCGCGGGGAGCAGTACTTC
TRBJ1-5 few TRBV14 NA CASSPGRGANRTGPQHF TGTGCCAGCAGCCCAGGACGAGGGGCCAACCGAACAGGGCCCCAGCATTTT
TRBJ1-6 few TRBV30 NA CAWSEMTGPLHF TGTGCCTGGAGTGAAATGACAGGACCCCTCCACTTT
TRBJ2-1 NA TRBV11-2 NA CASSFLLQERDNEQFF TGTGCCAGCAGCTTTCTTCTTCAGGAGCGAGACAATGAGCAGTTCTTC
TRBJ2-7 NA TRBV2 NA CASGMSREQYF TGTGCCAGCGGGATGTCCCGCGAGCAGTACTTC
TRBJ2-4 NA TRBV20-1 TRBD1 CSARVYRGTKNIQYF TGCAGTGCTAGAGTTTACAGGGGTACCAAAAACATTCAGTACTTC
TRBJ2-1 NA TRBV7-8 NA CASSFMKYSSYNEQFF TGTGCCAGCAGCTTTATGAAATATAGCTCCTACAATGAGCAGTTCTTC
TRBJ2-5 medium-sized TRBV3-1 TRBD2 CASSQETGTSGEETQYF TGTGCCAGCAGCCAGGAGACCGGGACTAGCGGCGAAGAGACCCAGTACTTC
TRBJ2-3 medium-sized TRBV7-2 NA CASSSGVSTDTQYF TGTGCCAGCAGCTCGGGAGTTAGCACAGATACGCAGTATTTT
TRBJ1-1 NA TRBV28 NA CASSGTEAFF TGTGCCAGCAGTGGGACTGAAGCTTTCTTT
TRBJ2-3 NA TRBV2 TRBD2 CASRGLAGPTDTQYF TGTGCCAGCCGGGGACTAGCGGGGCCCACAGATACGCAGTATTTT
TRBJ2-3 few TRBV10-3 NA CAIRVSEADTQYF TGTGCCATAAGGGTGTCAGAGGCAGATACGCAGTATTTT
TRBJ2-5 few TRBV18 NA CASSPGEIQETQYF TGTGCCAGCTCACCGGGAGAAATCCAAGAGACCCAGTACTTC
TRBJ1-1 once TRBV28 NA CASSRLDGNTEAFF TGTGCCAGCAGTCGACTAGATGGGAACACTGAAGCTTTCTTT
TRBJ1-2 few TRBV19 NA CASSMIFGQYGYTF TGTGCCAGTAGTATGATATTCGGGCAATATGGCTACACCTTC
TRBJ2-2 medium-sized TRBV27 TRBD1 CASSSRTGAPGELFF TGTGCCAGCAGTTCTAGGACAGGGGCCCCCGGGGAGCTGTTTTTT
TRBJ2-7 few TRBV24-1 TRBD1 CATGTGGGYEQYF TGTGCCACTGGGACAGGGGGTGGCTACGAGCAGTACTTC
TRBJ2-5 medium-sized TRBV7-2 TRBD2 CASRTGRWTSRETQYF TGTGCCAGCAGAACGGGACGCTGGACTAGTCGGGAGACCCAGTACTTC
TRBJ1-5 NA TRBV28 NA CASSSGNRQPQHF TGTGCCAGCAGTTCGGGGAACCGCCAGCCCCAGCATTTT